These T cell receptor beta chains were read from a single sample in a study of T cell repertoires in cytomegalovirus infection. TCRdb re-derived calls from the reads in MiXCR, one entry per CDR3 protein. The data show approximately 140,000 distinct CDR3 sequences, approximately 9.2% seen once. Sequenced sample: PBMCs. The origin of the receptors is a human donor in good health (CMV status not recorded). Some clones in this sample may be carry-over from other donors' samples. Each CDR3 is given with its conserved first and last residue. A D gene is named only where the DNA matches it firmly. Only part of the rows carry a size: once, few, many, or a class if the clone is expanded.

V: TRBV7-2; D: TRBD1; size: many; J: TRBJ1-1; DNA: TGTGCCAGCAGCTTAGTGTGGGGACAGGGTGGAGTGAACACTGAAGCTTTCTTT; CDR3: CASSLVWGQGGVNTEAFF
V: TRBV14; D: TRBD2; size: many; J: TRBJ2-1; DNA: TGTGCCAGCAGCCAAGATGGGTTCGGCGGGGGGGCGGTTTTCTATGAGCAGTTCTTC; CDR3: CASSQDGFGGGAVFYEQFF
V: TRBV4-1; D: TRBD1; size: NA; J: TRBJ2-1; DNA: TGCGCCAGCAGCAACGACAGGGGAAATGAGCAGTTCTTC; CDR3: CASSNDRGNEQFF
V: TRBV18; D: NA; size: few; J: TRBJ1-5; DNA: TGTGCCAGCTCACCGGGGACCGACCAGCCCCAGCATTTT; CDR3: CASSPGTDQPQHF
V: TRBV20-1; D: NA; size: many; J: TRBJ1-2; DNA: TGCAGTGCGTCAGACTATGGGGGCGAAGGCTACACCTTC; CDR3: CSASDYGGEGYTF
V: TRBV20-1; D: NA; size: many; J: TRBJ2-1; DNA: TGCAGTGCTTACCAGCCCCCGTATAGGGAGCAGTTCTTC; CDR3: CSAYQPPYREQFF
V: TRBV7-2; D: TRBD1; size: many; J: TRBJ1-2; DNA: TGTGCCAGCAGCCTACGACAGGGAGTCTATGGCTACACCTTC; CDR3: CASSLRQGVYGYTF
V: TRBV20-1; D: TRBD1; size: many; J: TRBJ1-1; DNA: TGCAGTGCTAGTTCGCCAGGGGGTACCACTGAAGCTTTCTTT; CDR3: CSASSPGGTTEAFF
V: TRBV7-9; D: TRBD1; size: many; J: TRBJ2-7; DNA: TGTGCCAGCAGCTCCGCCGGGACAGGGGGCTCCTACGAGCAGTACTTC; CDR3: CASSSAGTGGSYEQYF
V: TRBV6-2/TRBV6-3; D: NA; size: many; J: TRBJ2-3; DNA: TGTGCCAGCAGTTACTCTCAGGCCACAGATACGCAGTATTTT; CDR3: CASSYSQATDTQYF
V: TRBV5-1; D: TRBD2; size: many; J: TRBJ2-7; DNA: TGCGCCAGCAGCTTACGGACGAGCGGGGAGGCCTACGAGCAGTACTTC; CDR3: CASSLRTSGEAYEQYF
V: TRBV2; D: NA; size: NA; J: TRBJ2-7; DNA: TGTGCCAGCATGGGAGGGGGCTCCCTAACCTTCTTC; CDR3: CASMGGGSLTFF
V: TRBV7-2; D: TRBD2; size: many; J: TRBJ2-1; DNA: TGTGCCAGCAGCCGTCTGGCTAGCGGGGGGGTCAGCTCCTACAATGAGCAGTTCTTC; CDR3: CASSRLASGGVSSYNEQFF
V: TRBV12-3/TRBV12-4; D: NA; size: NA; J: TRBJ1-1; DNA: TGTGCCAGCAGTTTAGGGGCCCTCGTCTCTGAAGCTTTCTTT; CDR3: CASSLGALVSEAFF
V: TRBV2; D: NA; size: few; J: TRBJ2-3; DNA: TGTGCCAGCGGTCTGGCTACTAGCACAGATACGCAGTATTTT; CDR3: CASGLATSTDTQYF
V: TRBV10-3; D: TRBD1; size: many; J: TRBJ2-1; DNA: TGTGCCATCAGTGAGACAATGGCACAGGGGATTAGGGATGAGCAGTTCTTC; CDR3: CAISETMAQGIRDEQFF
V: TRBV19; D: NA; size: many; J: TRBJ2-3; DNA: TGTGCCAGTAGTACTGGATCCGCTTTCGATACGCAGTATTTT; CDR3: CASSTGSAFDTQYF
V: TRBV29-1; D: NA; size: few; J: TRBJ1-1; DNA: TGCAGCGCCCAGGGGTTACGAACAAACACTGAAGCTTTCTTT; CDR3: CSAQGLRTNTEAFF
V: TRBV11-2; D: NA; size: NA; J: TRBJ2-2; DNA: TGTGCCAGCAGCTATCAAGGGGCCACCGGGGAGCTGTTTTTT; CDR3: CASSYQGATGELFF
V: TRBV5-4; D: NA; size: many; J: TRBJ1-1; DNA: TGTGCCAGCAGCCAACAGGTCTCCATCGGGAACACTGAAGCTTTCTTT; CDR3: CASSQQVSIGNTEAFF
V: TRBV23-1; D: NA; size: many; J: TRBJ1-1; DNA: TGCGCCAGCAGTCAATCCTTTTTTGCAGGGCGGGTTAACACTGAAGCTTTCTTT; CDR3: CASSQSFFAGRVNTEAFF
V: TRBV28; D: NA; size: many; J: TRBJ1-3; DNA: TGTGCCAGCAGTTCCCGAAACACCATATATTTT; CDR3: CASSSRNTIYF
V: TRBV18; D: NA; size: NA; J: TRBJ1-1; DNA: TGTGCCAGCTCACCTGGGCACACTGAAGCTTTCTTT; CDR3: CASSPGHTEAFF
V: TRBV10-3; D: NA; size: many; J: TRBJ2-1; DNA: TGTGCCATCAGTGTGTCAGAGGTAGCCTACAATGAGCAGTTCTTC; CDR3: CAISVSEVAYNEQFF
V: TRBV10-3; D: NA; size: many; J: TRBJ2-3; DNA: TGTGCCATCAGTCCAATTGCAGATACGCAGTATTTT; CDR3: CAISPIADTQYF
V: TRBV7-9; D: TRBD1; size: NA; J: TRBJ2-7; DNA: TGTGCCAGCAGCTCGTGGGACAGGGAGAAGCAGTACTTC; CDR3: CASSSWDREKQYF
V: TRBV12-3/TRBV12-4; D: TRBD1; size: many; J: TRBJ2-3; DNA: TGTGCCAGCAGGCGCCCCGGGACAGGGGGCACAGATACGCAGTATTTT; CDR3: CASRRPGTGGTDTQYF
V: TRBV10-3; D: NA; size: NA; J: TRBJ2-1; DNA: TGTGCCATCAAAACGGCAGAGAACTACAATGAGCAGTTCTTC; CDR3: CAIKTAENYNEQFF
V: TRBV7-2; D: NA; size: many; J: TRBJ1-1; DNA: TGTGCCAGCAGCCTCGGGGGGGGGGGCACTGAAGCTTTCTTT; CDR3: CASSLGGGGTEAFF
V: TRBV28; D: NA; size: few; J: TRBJ2-5; DNA: TGTGCCATCCAGGGGAGGGTTCAAGAGACCCAGTACTTC; CDR3: CAIQGRVQETQYF
V: TRBV7-9; D: NA; size: NA; J: TRBJ1-2; DNA: TGTGCCAGCAGCTTCCTCGGGGATTCAGGTGGCTACACCTTC; CDR3: CASSFLGDSGGYTF
V: TRBV20-1; D: NA; size: NA; J: TRBJ2-3; DNA: TGCAGTGCTCCCAGGGTTGCGAGCACAGATACGCAGTATTTT; CDR3: CSAPRVASTDTQYF
V: TRBV14; D: NA; size: few; J: TRBJ2-1; DNA: TGTGCCAGCAGCCCATTACGGGGGAACTCCTACAATGAGCAGTTCTTC; CDR3: CASSPLRGNSYNEQFF
V: TRBV2; D: NA; size: many; J: TRBJ2-7; DNA: TGTGCCAGCAGTGCGACAGAGGGGAGACGGGAGCAGTACTTC; CDR3: CASSATEGRREQYF
V: TRBV7-7; D: NA; size: many; J: TRBJ2-3; DNA: TGTGCCAGCAGCTTAAGTCGGGTCACAGATACGCAGTATTTT; CDR3: CASSLSRVTDTQYF
V: TRBV12-3/TRBV12-4; D: NA; size: NA; J: TRBJ2-5; DNA: TGTGCCAGCACACCGACCGGGGGCTCAGAGCCCCAGTACTTC; CDR3: CASTPTGGSEPQYF
V: TRBV7-8; D: NA; size: many; J: TRBJ2-6; DNA: TGTGCCAGCAGCTTACTTGGGCGGGGGCTTGAGGCCAACGTCCTGACTTTC; CDR3: CASSLLGRGLEANVLTF
V: TRBV28; D: NA; size: many; J: TRBJ2-7; DNA: TGTGCCAGCAGTTCAAAGGACCTATATACCTACGAGCAGTACTTC; CDR3: CASSSKDLYTYEQYF
V: TRBV20-1; D: TRBD2; size: many; J: TRBJ2-3; DNA: TGCAGTGCCTGGACAACCCTAGCGGGGGGGATAGCTCGCACAGATACGCAGTATTTT; CDR3: CSAWTTLAGGIARTDTQYF
V: TRBV18; D: NA; size: many; J: TRBJ2-2; DNA: TGTGCCAGCTCGCCATTGCCATCGGGGCCCACCGGGGAGCTGTTTTTT; CDR3: CASSPLPSGPTGELFF
V: TRBV20-1; D: NA; size: NA; J: TRBJ2-1; DNA: TGCAGTGCTAGTTCGGGGATGAATGAGCAGTTCTTC; CDR3: CSASSGMNEQFF
V: TRBV29-1; D: NA; size: few; J: TRBJ1-2; DNA: TGCAGCGTTGCTCGGGCCGGGACTAACTATGGCTACACCTTC; CDR3: CSVARAGTNYGYTF
V: TRBV19; D: TRBD1; size: many; J: TRBJ2-1; DNA: TGTGCCAGTAGTATTGGACAGGGGGAGTATTATGAGCAGTTCTTC; CDR3: CASSIGQGEYYEQFF
V: TRBV5-1; D: NA; size: many; J: TRBJ1-1; DNA: TGCGCCAGCAGGCCAAACCAGGGTACTAACACTGAAGCTTTCTTT; CDR3: CASRPNQGTNTEAFF
V: TRBV20-1; D: TRBD1; size: NA; J: TRBJ2-7; DNA: TGCAGTGCTAGAGATCGTAGACAGGGGAAATCCGTCGAGCAGTACTTC; CDR3: CSARDRRQGKSVEQYF
V: TRBV5-1; D: TRBD1; size: many; J: TRBJ1-1; DNA: TGCGCCAGCAGCTTGGCCGGGACAGGGAAGGGGAACACTGAAGCTTTCTTT; CDR3: CASSLAGTGKGNTEAFF
V: TRBV20-1; D: NA; size: many; J: TRBJ1-2; DNA: TGCAGTGCCTTTGGTGGGGTGACAAATGGCTACACCTTC; CDR3: CSAFGGVTNGYTF
V: TRBV6-1; D: NA; size: many; J: TRBJ2-1; DNA: TGTGCCAGCAGCGCAAATAGCTGGTCCTACAATGAGCAGTTCTTC; CDR3: CASSANSWSYNEQFF
V: TRBV2; D: NA; size: many; J: TRBJ1-1; DNA: TGTGCCAGCAGCGACGCCATGAACACTGAAGCTTTCTTT; CDR3: CASSDAMNTEAFF
V: TRBV7-8; D: TRBD1; size: many; J: TRBJ1-2; DNA: TGTGCCAGCAGTCGCACGATGGGACAGGGCGGTGGCTACACCTTC; CDR3: CASSRTMGQGGGYTF
V: TRBV7-9; D: NA; size: NA; J: TRBJ1-5; DNA: TGTGCCAGCAGCTTAGCGGAGAAACCCATGGGCCAGCCCCAGCATTTT; CDR3: CASSLAEKPMGQPQHF
V: TRBV7-9; D: TRBD2; size: many; J: TRBJ2-3; DNA: TGTGCCAGCAGCTTAGCGGGACTAGCGGGGGACACAGATACGCAGTATTTT; CDR3: CASSLAGLAGDTDTQYF
V: TRBV7-6; D: TRBD2; size: many; J: TRBJ2-7; DNA: TGTGCCAGCAGCCTTGGAGGGCTAGCGGGGGCGAACTCCTACGAGCAGTACTTC; CDR3: CASSLGGLAGANSYEQYF
V: TRBV4-1; D: NA; size: many; J: TRBJ2-7; DNA: TGCGCCAGCAGCCAAGAGGGTGGGGTGAGGGACTACGAGCAGTACTTC; CDR3: CASSQEGGVRDYEQYF
V: TRBV20-1; D: TRBD1; size: NA; J: TRBJ1-2; DNA: TGCAGTGCTACGACAGGGGCTAACTATGGCTACACCTTC; CDR3: CSATTGANYGYTF